This entry lists 22 T cell receptor beta chains sequenced from one sample in a study of cytomegalovirus exposure and HLA in healthy donors. The PCR employed 60 Vbeta primers together with 13 Jbeta primers. Only in-frame clones appear in the TCRdb table, and some are missing; sequencing was by immunoSEQ multiplex PCR. The sample shows some 210,000 clones, over 70% of them seen only once. Material for sequencing was PBMCs. These receptors all come from a man between 25 and 39 years old in good health and CMV-seronegative.

V and J are TRBV30 and TRBJ1-4; no firm D call. V was trimmed by 1 base and J by 2 bases, leaving 8 bases between them. The CDR3 spans 14 residues. CDR1 and CDR2 from the germline V gene are GTSNPN and SVGIG (reference sequence). This chain's CDR3 is CAWSALVTNEKLFF. CDR3 in DNA: TGTGCCTGGAGTGCTCTCGTTACTAATGAAAAACTGTTTTTT.

This rearrangement joins TRBV7-6 to TRBJ2-2; TRBD1 aligns across 9 bases. Germline CDR1 is SGHVS and CDR2 is FNYEAQ. CDR3 length: 15 residues. Unmatched junction bases numbered 6, after V lost 5 bases and J lost 5 bases. The CDR3 here is CASSHRQGGTGELFF. In nucleotides, the CDR3 is TGTGCCAGCAGCCACAGACAGGGGGGGACCGGGGAGCTGTTTTTT.

This clone was counted between two and nine times. The chain carries TRBV27 and TRBJ2-3; TRBD2 aligns across 13 bases. Looked up from germline, CDR1 is MNHEY and CDR2 is SMNVEV (reference sequence). This CDR3 comprises 15 residues. The J segment lost 2 bases and the V segment lost 7 bases, leaving 3 bases of the junction unmatched. The chain's CDR3 is CASKGLAGHTDTQYF. The CDR3 DNA sequence: TGTGCCAGCAAGGGACTAGCGGGACACACAGATACGCAGTATTTT.

The V gene is TRBV4-1, the J gene TRBJ1-2, with 8 bases aligning to TRBD1. From germline, CDR1 is MGHRA and CDR2 YSYEKL. After removal of 0 bases from V and 0 bases from J, the junction contained 9 bases not matched to a gene. This CDR3 has 18 residues. CDR3 loop: CASSQDLAGGFTNYGYTF. In nucleotides, the CDR3 is TGCGCCAGCAGCCAAGATCTGGCAGGGGGCTTCACTAACTATGGCTACACCTTC.

The V and J genes are TRBV5-4 and TRBJ2-1; possibly TRBD2 for D (6 bases). V was trimmed by 5 bases and J by 2 bases, leaving 11 bases between them. The CDR3 consists of 14 residues. Per the germline V gene, CDR1 is SGHNT and CDR2 is YYREEE (reference sequence). The CDR3 nucleotides read TGTGCCAGCAGTAACGGACTACCCTACAATGAGCAGTTCTTC. It codes for CASSNGLPYNEQFF. Filled out from reference TRBV5-4 and TRBJ2-1, the complete variable domain reads ETGVTQSPTHLIKTRGQQVTLRCSSQSGHNTVSWYQQALGQGPQFIFQYYREEENGRGNFPPRFSGLQFPNYSSELNVNALELDDSALYLCASSNGLPYNEQFFGPGTRLTVL.

This sequence joins TRBV7-2 and TRBJ2-3; possibly TRBD2 for D (6 bases). CDR3 length: 15 residues. Germline V gene data show CDR1 as SGHTA and CDR2 as FQGNSA. Trimming removed 1 base at V and 1 base at J, with 9 bases between. The CDR3 sequence: CASSLEGLRTDTQYF. CDR3 coding DNA: TGTGCCAGCAGCTTAGAGGGACTCCGCACAGATACGCAGTATTTT.

This clone has more than one count but fewer than ten. This sequence joins TRBV7-8 and TRBJ2-7; D is possibly TRBD1 (5 bases). The CDR3 is 18 residues long. Per the germline V gene, CDR1 is SGHVS and CDR2 is FQNEAQ. V was shortened by 2 bases and J by 2 bases, with 22 bases between the two germline ends. The CDR3 spells CASSLNSQGQAKTYEQYF. In nucleotides, the CDR3 is TGTGCCAGCAGCTTAAATTCCCAGGGCCAGGCTAAGACCTACGAGCAGTACTTC.

J is TRBJ2-7 and V is TRBV7-2; 7 bases map to TRBD2. Trimming cost V 4 bases and J 6 bases; bases outside gene matches: 3. CDR1 is SGHTA and CDR2 is FQGNSA in the germline V gene. The CDR3 length is 12 residues. The CDR3 region is CASSWEGREQYF. CDR3 sequence (DNA): TGTGCCAGCAGCTGGGAGGGCCGCGAGCAGTACTTC.

The CDR3 spells CASSQAGGYNQPQHF. For the CDR3, the DNA is TGTGCCAGCAGCCAGGCCGGGGGGTACAATCAGCCCCAGCATTTT. V gene TRBV7-9 combines with J gene TRBJ1-5; possible D gene TRBD1, 5 bases. Germline V gene lookup returns CDR1 SEHNR and CDR2 FQNEAQ (reference sequence). Trimming removed 5 bases from V and 3 bases from J, with 14 bases in between. This CDR3 contains 15 residues.

In this sample, this clone turned up once. V is TRBV2 and J is TRBJ2-1; 9 bases line up with TRBD2. The germline V gene has CDR1 SNHLY and CDR2 FYNNEI. After removal of 6 bases from V and 1 base from J, the junction contained 19 bases not matched to a gene. CDR3 length: 20 residues. CDR3 protein: CASRGLSGRTAKSSYNEQFF. CDR3 DNA sequence: TGTGCCAGCAGGGGTCTTAGCGGGAGAACCGCCAAAAGTTCCTACAATGAGCAGTTCTTC.

J is TRBJ2-4 and V is TRBV15, with D perhaps TRBD2 (5 bases). V was pared by 0 bases and J by 6 bases, with 9 bases between. CDR1 is LNHNV, CDR2 YYDKDF, per germline (reference sequence). The CDR3 covers 14 residues. The CDR3 region has the DNA TGTGCCACCAGCAGAGATGCGGGCGGAAACATTCAGTACTTC. It specifies CATSRDAGGNIQYF.

J is TRBJ1-2 and V is TRBV10-1; D is unresolved. CDR1 WNHNN and CDR2 SYGVQD come from the germline V gene (reference sequence). V lost 3 bases and J 5 bases, leaving 10 bases between the germline ends. This CDR3 is built from 13 residues. CDR3 region: CASSDGQNYGYTF. The CDR3 region has the DNA TGCGCCAGCAGTGATGGGCAGAATTATGGCTACACCTTC.

V is TRBV28 and J is TRBJ1-4, with TRBD1 identical over 11 bases. Losses at the gene ends were 8 bases for V and 8 bases for J; bases not matched to a gene: 1. The germline V gene encodes CDR1 MDHEN and CDR2 SYDVKM. The CDR3 covers 12 residues. CDR3: CASGTGGEKLFF. In nucleotides, the CDR3 is TGTGCCAGCGGGACAGGGGGAGAAAAACTGTTTTTT.

As to this clone: An end of the junction differs from the germline gene, which may be a read error. The chain carries TRBV28 and TRBJ2-7; D gene unclear. Per germline, CDR1 MDHEN and CDR2 SYDVKM. The CDR3 length is 12 residues. CDR3 coding DNA: TGTGCCGGCAGCAGTGGTCCCTACGAGCAGTACTTC. This sequence encodes CAGSSGPYEQYF.

V and J are TRBV28 and TRBJ2-7, with unresolved D. Germline V gene lookup returns CDR1 MDHEN and CDR2 SYDVKM. The CDR3 totals 13 residues. V was pared by 8 bases and J by 2 bases, with 13 bases between. CDR3 DNA sequence: TGTGCCAGCTCTTACTCGGCGGCCTACGAGCAGTACTTC. It specifies CASSYSAAYEQYF.

Notes on this clone: In the same sample, other DNA sequences code for this CDR3. This chain uses TRBV19 with TRBJ1-5; 11 positions match TRBD1. Germline V CDR1 and CDR2: LNHDA, SQIVND (reference sequence). This CDR3 has 16 amino acids. Trimming at V came to 3 bases and at J to 7 bases, leaving 8 bases not matched to a gene. CDR3 residues: CASSIGTGGSGQPQHF. In DNA form, the CDR3 reads TGTGCCAGTAGTATTGGGACAGGGGGTTCCGGCCAGCCCCAGCATTTT.

CDR3 region: CASSQTRTGIVGYTF. The CDR3, as DNA: TGTGCCAGCAGCCAAACACGGACAGGGATAGTCGGCTACACCTTC. This sequence joins TRBV4-2 and TRBJ1-2; 8 bases are a match to TRBD1. The CDR3 consists of 15 residues. Germline CDR1 LGHNA, CDR2 YNFKEQ. With 2 bases clipped from V and 8 bases from J, the junction kept 10 bases outside the gene matches.

V is TRBV5-1 and J is TRBJ2-6, with D possibly TRBD1 on 5 matching bases. The CDR3 is made up of 17 amino acids. Trimming stripped 2 bases from V and 3 bases from J, with 15 bases between. CDR1 is SGHRS and CDR2 is YFSETQ in the germline V gene. In nucleotides, the CDR3 is TGCGCCAGCAGCTTTGGAAACAGGTCTGGTGGGGCCAACGTCCTGACTTTC. It yields the protein CASSFGNRSGGANVLTF.

V gene TRBV6-1 combines with J gene TRBJ2-7, with TRBD2 matching 7 bases. The V gene's germline CDR1 is MNHNS and CDR2 SASEGT. Trimming took 1 base from V and 2 from J; bases not matched to a gene: 5. This CDR3 is 15 amino acids long. The CDR3 nucleotides read TGTGCCAGCAGTGAAGGCGATGGGACTACCTACGAGCAGTACTTC. It translates to CASSEGDGTTYEQYF.

This chain connects TRBV7-9 to TRBJ2-7; 9 bases are shared with TRBD2. The CDR3 spans 14 residues. Germline V gene lookup returns CDR1 SEHNR and CDR2 FQNEAQ (reference sequence). V lost 2 bases to trimming and J lost 5 bases; unmatched junction nucleotides: 4. The chain's CDR3 is CASSLTGTSHEQYF. CDR3 in DNA: TGTGCCAGCAGCTTAACCGGGACTAGCCACGAGCAGTACTTC.

The genes are TRBV5-4 and TRBJ1-3; D gene unclear. The germline gives CDR1 SGHNT, CDR2 YYREEE (reference sequence). The V end was cut by 1 base, the J end by 8 bases, with 7 bases between. This CDR3 contains 12 residues. DNA of the CDR3: TGTGCCAGCAGCTTGTTTGCGGACACCATATATTTT. This sequence encodes CASSLFADTIYF.

The chain joins TRBV7-9 to TRBJ1-4; 9 nucleotides agree with TRBD1. Germline V lookup: CDR1 SEHNR, CDR2 FQNEAQ (reference sequence). The CDR3 is 14 residues long. The ends lost 3 bases at V and 7 bases at J; junction bases unmatched: 3. In nucleotides, the CDR3 is TGTGCCAGCAGCTTTGACAGGGGGGGTGAAAAACTGTTTTTT. Its protein product is CASSFDRGGEKLFF.